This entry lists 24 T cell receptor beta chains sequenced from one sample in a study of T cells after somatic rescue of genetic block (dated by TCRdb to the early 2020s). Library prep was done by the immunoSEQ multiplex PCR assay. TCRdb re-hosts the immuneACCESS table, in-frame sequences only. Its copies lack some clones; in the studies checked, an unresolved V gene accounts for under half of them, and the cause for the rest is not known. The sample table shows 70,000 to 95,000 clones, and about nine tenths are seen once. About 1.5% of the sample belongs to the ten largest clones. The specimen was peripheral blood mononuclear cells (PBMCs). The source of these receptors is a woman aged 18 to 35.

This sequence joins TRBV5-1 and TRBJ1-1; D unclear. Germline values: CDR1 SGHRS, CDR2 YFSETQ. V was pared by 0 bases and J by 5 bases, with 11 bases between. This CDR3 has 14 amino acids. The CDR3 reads CASSLARGRTEAFF. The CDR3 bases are TGCGCCAGCAGCTTGGCGCGGGGAAGGACTGAAGCTTTCTTT.

The CDR3 DNA sequence: TGTGCCAGCAGCTTGGCAGGGACCAATCAGCCCCAGCATTTT. It translates to CASSLAGTNQPQHF. The chain uses TRBV5-4 and TRBJ1-5; D perhaps matches TRBD1 (5 bases). This CDR3 comprises 14 residues. V was clipped by 0 bases and J by 3 bases, with 7 bases between them. Germline V CDR1 and CDR2: SGHNT, YYREEE (reference sequence).

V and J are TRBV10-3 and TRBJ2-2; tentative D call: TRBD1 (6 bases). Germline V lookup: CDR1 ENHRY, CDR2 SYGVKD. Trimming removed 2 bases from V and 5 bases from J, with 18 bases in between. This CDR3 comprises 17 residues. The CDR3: CAISEARRGWGTGELFF. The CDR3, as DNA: TGTGCCATCAGTGAGGCCCGCAGGGGATGGGGGACCGGGGAGCTGTTTTTT.

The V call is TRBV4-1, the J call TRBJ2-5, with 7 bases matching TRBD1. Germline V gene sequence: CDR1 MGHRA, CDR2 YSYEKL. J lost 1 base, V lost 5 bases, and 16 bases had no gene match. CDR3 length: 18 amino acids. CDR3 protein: CASSAVHFETGFQETQYF. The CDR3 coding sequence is TGCGCCAGCAGCGCCGTACACTTCGAGACAGGGTTCCAAGAGACCCAGTACTTC.

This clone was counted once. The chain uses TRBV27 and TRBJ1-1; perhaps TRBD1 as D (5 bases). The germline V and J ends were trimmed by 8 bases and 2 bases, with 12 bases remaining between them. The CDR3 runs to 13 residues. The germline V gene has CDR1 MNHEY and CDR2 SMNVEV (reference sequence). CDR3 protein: CASLGTRNTEAFF. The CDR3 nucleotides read TGTGCCAGCCTGGGGACCCGAAACACTGAAGCTTTCTTT.

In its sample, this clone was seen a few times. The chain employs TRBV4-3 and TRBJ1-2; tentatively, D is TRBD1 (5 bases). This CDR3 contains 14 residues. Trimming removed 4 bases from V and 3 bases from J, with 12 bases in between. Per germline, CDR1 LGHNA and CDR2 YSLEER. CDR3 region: CASSPWTTDYGYTF. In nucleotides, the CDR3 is TGCGCCAGCAGCCCCTGGACAACCGACTATGGCTACACCTTC.

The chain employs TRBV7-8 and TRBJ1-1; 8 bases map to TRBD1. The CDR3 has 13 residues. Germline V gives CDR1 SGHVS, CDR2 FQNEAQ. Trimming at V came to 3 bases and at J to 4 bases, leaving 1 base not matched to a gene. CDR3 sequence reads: CASSFGQGTEAFF. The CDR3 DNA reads TGTGCCAGCAGCTTCGGACAGGGCACTGAAGCTTTCTTT.

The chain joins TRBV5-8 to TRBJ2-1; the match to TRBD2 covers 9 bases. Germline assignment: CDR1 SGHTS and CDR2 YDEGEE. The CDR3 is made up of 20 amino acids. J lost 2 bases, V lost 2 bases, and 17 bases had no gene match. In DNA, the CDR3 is TGTGCCAGCAGCTTCCTTCTGCCCAATCTAGCGGGAAGGACCTACAATGAGCAGTTCTTC. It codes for CASSFLLPNLAGRTYNEQFF.

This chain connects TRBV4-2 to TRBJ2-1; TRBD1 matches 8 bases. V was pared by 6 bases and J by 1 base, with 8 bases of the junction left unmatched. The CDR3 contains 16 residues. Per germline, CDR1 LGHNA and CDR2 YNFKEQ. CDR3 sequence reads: CASSRSGGRSYNEQFF. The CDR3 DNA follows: TGTGCCAGCAGTCGGTCAGGGGGCAGATCCTACAATGAGCAGTTCTTC.

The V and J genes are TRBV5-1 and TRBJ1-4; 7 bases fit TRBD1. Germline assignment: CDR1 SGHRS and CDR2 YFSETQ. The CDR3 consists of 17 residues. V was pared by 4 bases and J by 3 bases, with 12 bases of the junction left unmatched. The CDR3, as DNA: TGCGCCAGCAGCGGAGGGACAGTTCGACCGTCTAATGAAAAACTGTTTTTT. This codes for CASSGGTVRPSNEKLFF.

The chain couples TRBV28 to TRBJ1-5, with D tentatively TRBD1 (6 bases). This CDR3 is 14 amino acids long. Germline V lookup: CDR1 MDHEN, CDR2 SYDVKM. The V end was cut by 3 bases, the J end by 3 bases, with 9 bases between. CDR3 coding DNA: TGTGCCAGCAGTTTCGCAGGGGACAATCAGCCCCAGCATTTT. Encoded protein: CASSFAGDNQPQHF. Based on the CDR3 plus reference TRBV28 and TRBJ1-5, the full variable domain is DVKVTQSSRYLVKRTGEKVFLECVQDMDHENMFWYRQDPGLGLRLIYFSYDVKMKEKGDIPEGYSVSREKKERFSLILESASTNQTSMYLCASSFAGDNQPQHFGDGTRLSIL.

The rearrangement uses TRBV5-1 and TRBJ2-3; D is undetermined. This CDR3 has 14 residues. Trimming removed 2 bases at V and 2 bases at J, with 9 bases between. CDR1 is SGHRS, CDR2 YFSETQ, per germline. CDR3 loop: CASSFRRNTDTQYF. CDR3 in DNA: TGCGCCAGCAGCTTTCGGCGGAACACAGATACGCAGTATTTT.

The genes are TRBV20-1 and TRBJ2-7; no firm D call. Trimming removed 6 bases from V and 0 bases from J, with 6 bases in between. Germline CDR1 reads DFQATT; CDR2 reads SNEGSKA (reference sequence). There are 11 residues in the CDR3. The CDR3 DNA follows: TGCAGTGCGAGGATCTCCTACGAGCAGTACTTC. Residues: CSARISYEQYF.

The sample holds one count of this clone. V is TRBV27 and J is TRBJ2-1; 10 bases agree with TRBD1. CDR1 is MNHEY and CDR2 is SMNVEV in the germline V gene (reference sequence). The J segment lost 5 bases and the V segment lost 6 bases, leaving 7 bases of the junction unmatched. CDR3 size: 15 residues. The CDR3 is CASRMGTGADNEQFF. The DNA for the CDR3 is TGTGCCAGCAGAATGGGGACAGGGGCGGACAATGAGCAGTTCTTC.

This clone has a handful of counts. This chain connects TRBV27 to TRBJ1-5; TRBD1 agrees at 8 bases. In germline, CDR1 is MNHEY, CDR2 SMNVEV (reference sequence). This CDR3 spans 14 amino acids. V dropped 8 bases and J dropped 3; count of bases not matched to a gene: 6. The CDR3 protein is CASADRASNQPQHF. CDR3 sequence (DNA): TGTGCCAGCGCGGACAGGGCGTCCAATCAGCCCCAGCATTTT.

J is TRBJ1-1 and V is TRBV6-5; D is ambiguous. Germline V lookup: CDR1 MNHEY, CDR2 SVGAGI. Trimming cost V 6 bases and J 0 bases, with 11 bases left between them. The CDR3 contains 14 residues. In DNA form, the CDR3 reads TGTGCCAGCAGCCGGGGTACCATGAACACTGAAGCTTTCTTT. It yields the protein CASSRGTMNTEAFF.

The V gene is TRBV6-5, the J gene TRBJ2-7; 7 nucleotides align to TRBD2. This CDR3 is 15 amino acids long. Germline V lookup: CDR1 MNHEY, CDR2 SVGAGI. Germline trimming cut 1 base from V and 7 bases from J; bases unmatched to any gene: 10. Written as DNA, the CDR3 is TGTGCCAGCAGTTACTTTGCGGGAGATCCCCAAGAGCAGTACTTC. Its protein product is CASSYFAGDPQEQYF.

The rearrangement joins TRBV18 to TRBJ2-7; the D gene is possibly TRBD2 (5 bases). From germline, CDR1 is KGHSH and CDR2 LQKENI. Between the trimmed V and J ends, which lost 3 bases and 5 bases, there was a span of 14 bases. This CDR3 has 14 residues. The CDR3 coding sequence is TGTGCCAGCTCACCCTTAGGACTCGGGGACGAGCAGTACTTC. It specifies CASSPLGLGDEQYF.

CDR3: CASSPGTGRFQPQHF. The CDR3 nucleotides read TGTGCCAGCAGTCCCGGGACAGGGCGGTTTCAGCCCCAGCATTTT. The chain combines TRBV6-5 with TRBJ1-5, with 9 bases that match TRBD1. CDR3 length equals 15 residues. Germline trimming cut 5 bases from V and 6 bases from J; bases unmatched to any gene: 8. Germline lookup yields CDR1 MNHEY and CDR2 SVGAGI.

The DNA of the CDR3 is TGTGCCAGCAGCCAAGTTTTCAGGGCCTACGAGCAGTACTTC. Protein product: CASSQVFRAYEQYF. This chain links TRBV14 with TRBJ2-7; D is perhaps TRBD1 (5 bases). The CDR3 length is 14 residues. In germline, CDR1 is SGHDN, CDR2 FVKESK. Trimming took 1 base from V and 2 from J, leaving 9 bases between them.

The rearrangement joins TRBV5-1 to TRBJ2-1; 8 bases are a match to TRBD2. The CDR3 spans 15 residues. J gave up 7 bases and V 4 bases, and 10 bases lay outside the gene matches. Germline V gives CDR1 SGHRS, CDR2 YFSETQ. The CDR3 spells CASSRIAGKTNEQFF. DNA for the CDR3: TGCGCCAGCAGCCGGATAGCGGGGAAGACAAATGAGCAGTTCTTC. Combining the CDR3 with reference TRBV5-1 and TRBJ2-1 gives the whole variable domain KAGVTQTPRYLIKTRGQQVTLSCSPISGHRSVSWYQQTPGQGLQFLFEYFSETQRNKGNFPGRFSGRQFSNSRSEMNVSTLELGDSALYLCASSRIAGKTNEQFFGPGTRLTVL.

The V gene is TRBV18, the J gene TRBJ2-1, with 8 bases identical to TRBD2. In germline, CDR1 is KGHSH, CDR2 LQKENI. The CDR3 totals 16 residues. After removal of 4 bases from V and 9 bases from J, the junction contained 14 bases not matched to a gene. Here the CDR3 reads CASSLPSGLAFSEQFF. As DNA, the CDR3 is TGTGCCAGCTCACTGCCATCTGGACTAGCTTTCAGTGAGCAGTTCTTC. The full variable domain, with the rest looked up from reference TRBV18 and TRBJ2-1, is NAGVMQNPRHLVRRRGQEARLRCSPMKGHSHVYWYRQLPEEGLKFMVYLQKENIIDESGMPKERFSAEFPKEGPSILRIQQVVRGDSAAYFCASSLPSGLAFSEQFFGPGTRLTVL.

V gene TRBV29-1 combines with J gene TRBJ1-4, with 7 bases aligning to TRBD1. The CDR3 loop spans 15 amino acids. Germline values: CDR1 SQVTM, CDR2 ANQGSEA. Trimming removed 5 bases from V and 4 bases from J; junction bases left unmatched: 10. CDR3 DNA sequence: TGCAGCGTTCCTGGGCCGGGACAGAATAATGAAAAACTGTTTTTT. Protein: CSVPGPGQNNEKLFF. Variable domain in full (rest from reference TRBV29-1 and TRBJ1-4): SAVISQKPSRDICQRGTSLTIQCQVDSQVTMMFWYRQQPGQSLTLIATANQGSEATYESGFVIDKFPISRPNLTFSTLTVSNMSPEDSSIYLCSVPGPGQNNEKLFFGSGTQLSVL.

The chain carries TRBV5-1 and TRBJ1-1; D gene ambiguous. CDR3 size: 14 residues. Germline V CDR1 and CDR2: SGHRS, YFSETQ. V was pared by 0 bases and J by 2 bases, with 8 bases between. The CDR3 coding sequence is TGCGCCAGCAGCTTGGCCAGATTTAACACTGAAGCTTTCTTT. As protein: CASSLARFNTEAFF.